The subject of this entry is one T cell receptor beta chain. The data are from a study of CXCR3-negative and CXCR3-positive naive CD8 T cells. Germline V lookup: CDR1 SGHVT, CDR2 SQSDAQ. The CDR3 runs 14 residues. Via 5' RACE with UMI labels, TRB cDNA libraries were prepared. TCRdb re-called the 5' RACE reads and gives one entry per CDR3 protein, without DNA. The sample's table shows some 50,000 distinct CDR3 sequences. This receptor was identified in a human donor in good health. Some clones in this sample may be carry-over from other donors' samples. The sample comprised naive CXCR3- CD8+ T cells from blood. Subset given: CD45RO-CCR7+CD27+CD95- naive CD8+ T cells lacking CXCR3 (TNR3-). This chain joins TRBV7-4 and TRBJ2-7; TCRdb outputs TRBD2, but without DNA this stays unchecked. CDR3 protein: CASSSDGLAGEQYF.